The 16 T cell receptor beta chains reported below all come from one sample, sequenced in a study of blood T cell repertoires in COVID-19. The method was immunoSEQ multiplex PCR; TCRdb's version includes in-frame clones alone and lacks a portion of them. Counted here are hundreds of thousands of clones, 80% to 90% occurring once; the ten biggest clones make up less than 2.5%. Sequencing used PBMCs or T cells enriched from blood (not recorded which). The source of these receptors is a man aged 25-40 years who had recovered from COVID-19.

The V and J genes are TRBV12-1 and TRBJ2-7; TRBD2, the table's D call, was not compared with the DNA. TRBV12-1 is a recognized pseudogene. The CDR3 contains 15 residues. CDR3 sequence: CASSTRTSETYEQYF. The CDR3 nucleotides read TGTGCCAGCAGCACCCGGACTAGTGAAACCTACGAGCAGTACTTC.

The chain recombines TRBV7-8 with TRBJ2-1, with 7 nucleotides matching TRBD1. After removal of 5 bases from V and 9 bases from J, the junction contained 10 bases not matched to a gene. The CDR3 is 14 residues long. Germline V gene lookup returns CDR1 SGHVS and CDR2 FQNEAQ. The CDR3 spells CASSPPGAGGEQFF. The CDR3 bases are TGTGCCAGCAGCCCCCCTGGGGCAGGGGGTGAGCAGTTCTTC.

The rearrangement uses TRBV11-3 and TRBJ1-5; D is undetermined. CDR3 size: 13 residues. V was shortened by 5 bases and J by 4 bases, with 9 bases between the two germline ends. Looked up from germline, CDR1 is SGHNT and CDR2 is YENEEA. The CDR3, as DNA: TGTGCCAGCAGCCGCGATTCAAATCAGCCCCAGCATTTT. Amino acid sequence: CASSRDSNQPQHF.

The rearrangement uses TRBV9 and TRBJ2-2; perhaps TRBD2 as D (7 bases). Looked up from germline, CDR1 is SGDLS and CDR2 is YYNGEE. The V end lost 3 bases, the J end lost 4 bases, and 19 bases lay between the germline ends. The CDR3 runs 17 residues. CDR3: CASSDGRAGAVTGELFF. The CDR3 DNA follows: TGTGCCAGCAGCGACGGCCGGGCGGGGGCGGTCACCGGGGAGCTGTTTTTT.

This clone was counted a single time. The J gene is TRBJ1-2, the V gene TRBV9, with TRBD1 as a possible D gene (6 bases). V lost 3 bases to trimming and J lost 3 bases, with 18 bases between them. CDR3 size: 16 residues. Germline V gene sequence: CDR1 SGDLS, CDR2 YYNGEE. The CDR3 spells CASSEPGHGRDYGYTF. The CDR3 bases are TGTGCCAGCAGCGAGCCGGGACATGGGCGCGACTATGGCTACACCTTC.

The V gene is TRBV19, the J gene TRBJ1-5, with D perhaps matching TRBD1 (6 bases). CDR3 size: 13 residues. V was shortened by 1 base and J by 5 bases, with 6 bases between the two germline ends. Per germline, CDR1 LNHDA and CDR2 SQIVND (reference sequence). This CDR3 reads CASSIAGDQPQHF. DNA of the CDR3: TGTGCCAGTAGTATAGCAGGGGATCAGCCCCAGCATTTT.

The chain is built from TRBV11-3 and TRBJ2-2; 8 bases are a match to TRBD2. This CDR3 is 15 amino acids long. V lost 5 bases and J lost 3; bases outside the gene matches: 5. The germline V gene encodes CDR1 SGHNT and CDR2 YENEEA. CDR3 sequence: CASSTGGGDTGELFF. In DNA, the CDR3 is TGTGCCAGCAGCACGGGAGGGGGGGACACCGGGGAGCTGTTTTTT.

The chain has TRBV19 and TRBJ1-2; TRBD1 aligns across 7 bases. This CDR3 contains 13 residues. The J segment lost 4 bases and the V segment lost 6 bases, leaving 5 bases of the junction unmatched. Germline CDR1 LNHDA, CDR2 SQIVND (reference sequence). DNA of the CDR3: TGTGCCAGTAGGCCGGGACAGCGCTATGGCTACACCTTC. Amino acid sequence: CASRPGQRYGYTF.

The chain is built from TRBV5-5 and TRBJ1-5; tentative D call: TRBD1 (6 bases). The CDR3 covers 16 residues. From germline, CDR1 is SGHKS and CDR2 YYEKEE (reference sequence). V lost 2 bases to trimming and J lost 6 bases, with 18 bases between them. The CDR3 sequence is CASSFLRGAVGQPQHF. CDR3 in DNA: TGTGCCAGCAGCTTTTTACGGGGGGCGGTAGGTCAGCCCCAGCATTTT.

This rearrangement joins TRBV12-5 to TRBJ1-2; tentative D call: TRBD1 (6 bases). Trimming took 6 bases from V and 7 from J, leaving 15 bases between them. The CDR3 extends over 13 amino acids. Per germline, CDR1 LGHNT and CDR2 FRNRAP. The CDR3 spells CASGGAAGTGYTF. The CDR3, as DNA: TGTGCTAGTGGGGGGGCGGCGGGCACTGGCTACACCTTC.

A word on this clone: Other DNA sequences of this sample code for an identical CDR3. The chain links TRBV3-1 (or the pseudogene TRBV3-2) to TRBJ1-1; D gene unclear. The CDR3 extends over 13 amino acids. From germline, CDR1 is LGHDT and CDR2 YNNKEL (reference sequence). V gave up 7 bases and J gave up 0 bases, with 9 bases separating them. The CDR3 nucleotides read TGTGCCAGCACCGGGTTCATGAACACTGAAGCTTTCTTT. This encodes CASTGFMNTEAFF.

This clone was counted between two and nine times. This chain links TRBV13 with TRBJ1-2, with D possibly being TRBD1 (6 bases). CDR3 length: 12 residues. V lost 5 bases and J lost 4, with 8 bases in between. Germline V gene sequence: CDR1 PRHDT, CDR2 FYEKMQ (reference sequence). As DNA, the CDR3 is TGTGCCAGCAGCGTGACAGGCTATGGCTACACCTTC. Its protein product is CASSVTGYGYTF.

The chain carries TRBV7-2 and TRBJ1-1, with a tentative D call TRBD1 (6 bases). The CDR3 is 14 amino acids. CDR1 is SGHTA, CDR2 FQGNSA, per germline. The V and J ends lost 5 bases and 0 bases respectively, with 10 bases between them. CDR3 nucleotide sequence: TGTGCCAGCAGCCATGGACAGTTGAACACTGAAGCTTTCTTT. This gives the protein CASSHGQLNTEAFF.

The chain carries TRBV29-1 and TRBJ1-1; D is unresolved. The V gene lost 4 bases and the J gene lost 3 bases, with 9 bases spanning the gap. Germline V lookup: CDR1 SQVTM, CDR2 ANQGSEA. This CDR3 has 12 residues. The CDR3 DNA reads as TGCAGCGTTGGCTTCGGGGACACTGAAGCTTTCTTT. Protein sequence: CSVGFGDTEAFF.

This chain connects TRBV19 to TRBJ1-1; a possible D gene is TRBD1 (6 bases). Trimming cost V 5 bases and J 3 bases, with 13 bases left between them. Germline V CDR1 and CDR2: LNHDA, SQIVND (reference sequence). The CDR3 totals 14 residues. The chain's CDR3 is CASSHQGRDTEAFF. CDR3 sequence (DNA): TGTGCCAGTAGTCATCAGGGGCGGGACACTGAAGCTTTCTTT.

The genes are TRBV18 and TRBJ1-5; D is undetermined. Germline V gives CDR1 KGHSH, CDR2 LQKENI. The V end was cut by 3 bases, the J end by 0 bases, with 9 bases between. The CDR3 has 15 residues. The CDR3 reads CASSPGQASNQPQHF. The DNA for the CDR3 is TGTGCCAGCTCACCTGGGCAGGCTAGCAATCAGCCCCAGCATTTT.